This TCR beta chain is from a study of vaccination and CD4 T cells after COVID-19. Study at large: The stimulus for the cells was overlapping spike peptides derived from SARS-CoV-2, HCoV-NL63, HCoV-OC43 and HCoV-229E.

As regards this clonotype: Its antigen remains unknown.

Treatment here: approximately 9-day PBMC culture with coronavirus spike peptide pools or control peptides (ViraFEST assay). CD4+ T cells of the unexposed donor were collected before the COVID-19 pandemic (2011-2018). Expansion of antigen-specific T cells with peptide pools by ViraFEST preceded sequencing of TCRs. At days 3 and 7, half the medium was exchanged for fresh IL-2 medium. Findings and limits, study-wide: In convalescent patients, a median around 87% of post-vaccine SARS-CoV-2-reactive clones appeared only after vaccination.

The CDR3 contains 14 residues. Germline assignment: CDR1 ENHRY and CDR2 SYGVKD. Trimming at V came to 11 bases and at J to 4 bases, leaving 9 bases not matched to a gene. The Oncomine TCR Beta short-read assay was what sequenced the DNA obtained from cultured CD4+ T cells. The template was genomic DNA from cultured CD4+ T cells. One entry per CDR3 protein results from TCRdb running MiXCR on the PCR reads. The repertoire holds under 11,000 distinct CDR3 sequences, less than 40% seen once, with roughly a fifth in the top ten. The chain combines TRBV10-3 with TRBJ2-7; 12 bases are a match to TRBD1. The receptor comes from a human donor in good health. Sequencing input: CD4+ T cells from blood, cultured in vitro. The CDR3 is CAVMPGQGAYEQYF. CDR3 DNA sequence: TGTGCCGTAATGCCGGGACAGGGGGCGTACGAGCAGTACTTC.